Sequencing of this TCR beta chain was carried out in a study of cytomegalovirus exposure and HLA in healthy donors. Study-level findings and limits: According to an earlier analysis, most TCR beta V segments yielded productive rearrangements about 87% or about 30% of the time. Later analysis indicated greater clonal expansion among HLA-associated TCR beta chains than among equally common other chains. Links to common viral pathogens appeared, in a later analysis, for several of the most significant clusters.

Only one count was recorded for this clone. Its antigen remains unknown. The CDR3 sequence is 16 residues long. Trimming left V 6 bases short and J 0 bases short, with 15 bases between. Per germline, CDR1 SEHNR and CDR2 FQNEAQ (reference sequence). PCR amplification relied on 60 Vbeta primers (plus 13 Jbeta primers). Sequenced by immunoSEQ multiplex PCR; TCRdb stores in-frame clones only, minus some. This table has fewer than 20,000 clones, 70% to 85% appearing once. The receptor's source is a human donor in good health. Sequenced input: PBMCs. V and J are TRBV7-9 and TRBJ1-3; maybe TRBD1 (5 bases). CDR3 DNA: TGTGCCAGCAGGACAATCGGGGGGATCTCTGGAAACACCATATATTTT. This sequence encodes CASRTIGGISGNTIYF.